The clone carrying this TCR beta chain was found many times. Its antigen is not known. The germline V gene encodes CDR1 SGDLS and CDR2 YYNGEE. V gave up 0 bases and J gave up 2 bases, with 10 bases separating them. This CDR3 region has 15 residues. These data originate in a study of CD8 T cells in ankylosing spondylitis. TCRdb used MiXCR to reprocess the 5' RACE reads, holding one entry per CDR3 protein. The sample has approximately 12,000 distinct CDR3 sequences, under 3.5% seen once. Broader study findings: Enrichment of disease-linked clones was reportedly significant in matched ankylosing spondylitis synovial fluid.

Sequencing used blood, either unsorted or a sorted T cell fraction (not recorded which). The TCR sequence derives from a male donor with ankylosing spondylitis or in good health (not recorded which). The rearrangement uses TRBV9 and TRBJ2-3; no clear D gene. The CDR3 DNA reads TGTGCCAGCAGCGTAGCACTTTACGTCACAGATACGCAGTATTTT. Amino acids: CASSVALYVTDTQYF.